This TCR beta chain comes out of a study of cytomegalovirus exposure and HLA in healthy donors. General study findings and limits: Most of the CMV-associated TCR beta chains (in a later analysis) appeared to be HLA-restricted.

The PCR made use of 60 Vbeta and 13 Jbeta primers. Original handling: Roughly 83 million unique TCR beta chains, roughly 11 million of them shared, were counted by a later analysis. Assay: immunoSEQ multiplex PCR; the TCRdb copy retains only in-frame clones and omits some. Clone size and the V and J calls come from that table; the DNA yielded D and trimming. The table has some 150,000 clones, 80% to 90% seen once. In its sample, this clone was seen a few times. Its antigen is unidentified. Per germline, CDR1 MDHEN and CDR2 SYDVKM. This CDR3 has 14 residues. Deletions cut 6 bases from V and 4 bases from J, with 13 bases between.

Sequenced sample: PBMCs. This rearrangement joins TRBV28 to TRBJ1-5, with a weak D call TRBD1 (6 bases). This sequence originates from a woman between 25 and 40 years old in good health and CMV-seropositive. This CDR3 is CASSLTGTNQPQHF. Here the CDR3 DNA reads TGTGCCAGCAGCCTTACAGGGACGAATCAGCCCCAGCATTTT.